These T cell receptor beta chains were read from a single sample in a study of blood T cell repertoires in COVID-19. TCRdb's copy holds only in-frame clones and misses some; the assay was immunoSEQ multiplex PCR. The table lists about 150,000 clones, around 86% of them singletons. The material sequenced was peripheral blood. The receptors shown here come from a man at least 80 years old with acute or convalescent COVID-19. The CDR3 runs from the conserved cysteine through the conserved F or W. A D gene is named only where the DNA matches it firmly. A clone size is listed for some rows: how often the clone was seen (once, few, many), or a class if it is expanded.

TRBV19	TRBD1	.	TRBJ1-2	CASTADRGLGYTF	TGTGCCAGTACCGCGGACAGGGGGCTTGGCTACACCTTC
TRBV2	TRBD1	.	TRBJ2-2	CASSFGQGTGELFF	TGTGCCAGCAGTTTCGGACAGGGGACCGGGGAGCTGTTTTTT
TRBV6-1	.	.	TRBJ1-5	CASSEVQPQHF	TGTGCCAGCAGTGAAGTACAGCCCCAGCATTTT
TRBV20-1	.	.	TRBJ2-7	CSARDSYEQYF	TGCAGTGCTAGAGATTCTTACGAGCAGTACTTC
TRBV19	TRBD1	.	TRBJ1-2	CASWAQGAEDYGYTF	TGTGCCAGCTGGGCCCAGGGGGCGGAAGACTATGGCTACACCTTC
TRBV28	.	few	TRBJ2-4	CASSLGGVARTILAKNIQYF	TGTGCCAGCAGTTTGGGTGGGGTAGCGCGTACGATTTTAGCCAAAAACATTCAGTACTTC
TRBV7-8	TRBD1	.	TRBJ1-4	CASSLDRGAEKLFF	TGTGCCAGCAGCCTGGACAGGGGGGCGGAAAAACTGTTTTTT
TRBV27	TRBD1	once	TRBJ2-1	CASSSDRGSYNEQFF	TGTGCCAGCAGTTCTGACAGGGGATCCTACAATGAGCAGTTCTTC
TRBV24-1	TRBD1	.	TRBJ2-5	CATSDPRGWQETQYF	TGTGCCACCAGTGATCCCAGGGGGTGGCAAGAGACCCAGTACTTC
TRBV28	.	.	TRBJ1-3	CASSPWAMSSGNTIYF	TGTGCCAGCAGCCCCTGGGCGATGAGCTCTGGAAACACCATATATTTT
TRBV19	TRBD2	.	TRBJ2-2	CASISGGTGDGELFF	TGTGCCAGTATTAGCGGGGGCACGGGGGACGGGGAGCTGTTTTTT
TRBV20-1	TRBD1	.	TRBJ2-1	CSASEDRGSYNEQFF	TGCAGTGCTAGTGAGGACAGGGGCTCCTACAATGAGCAGTTCTTC
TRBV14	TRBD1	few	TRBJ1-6	CASSQGQGWNSPLHF	TGTGCCAGCAGCCAAGGACAGGGGTGGAATTCACCCCTCCACTTT
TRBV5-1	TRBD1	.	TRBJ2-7	CASSLTTGGPYEQYF	TGCGCCAGTAGCTTGACGACAGGGGGGCCCTACGAGCAGTACTTC
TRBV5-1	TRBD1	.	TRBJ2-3	CASSPGGQGVGTDTQYF	TGCGCCAGCAGTCCCGGCGGGCAGGGGGTTGGCACAGATACGCAGTATTTT
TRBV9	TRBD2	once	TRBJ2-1	CASSVVAGGPNEQFF	TGTGCCAGCAGCGTAGTAGCGGGGGGGCCCAATGAGCAGTTCTTC
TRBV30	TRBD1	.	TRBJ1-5	CAWSSGQGAFQPQHF	TGTGCCTGGAGTTCGGGACAGGGGGCCTTTCAGCCCCAGCATTTT
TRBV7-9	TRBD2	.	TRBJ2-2	CASTLAGGGGTGELFF	TGTGCCAGCACCCTAGCGGGAGGCGGAGGGACCGGGGAGCTGTTTTTT
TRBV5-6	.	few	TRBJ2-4	CASSRTDELAKNIQYF	TGTGCCAGCAGCCGGACAGATGAATTAGCCAAAAACATTCAGTACTTC
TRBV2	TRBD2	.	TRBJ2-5	CASRPLAGVETQYF	TGTGCCAGCAGACCCCTAGCGGGAGTAGAGACCCAGTACTTC
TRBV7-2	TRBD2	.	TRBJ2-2	CVSFPAGGPNTGELFF	TGCGTTTCCTTTCCAGCGGGGGGACCCAACACCGGGGAGCTGTTTTTT
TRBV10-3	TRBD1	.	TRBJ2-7	CAIRSPGQGGHEQYF	TGTGCCATCAGGTCACCGGGACAGGGCGGCCACGAGCAGTACTTC
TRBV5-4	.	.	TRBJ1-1	CASSLARGLNTEAFF	TGTGCCAGCAGCTTGGCCCGAGGGCTGAACACTGAAGCTTTCTTT
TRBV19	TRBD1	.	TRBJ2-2	CASSANRGATGELFF	TGTGCCAGTAGTGCAAACAGGGGGGCGACCGGGGAGCTGTTTTTT
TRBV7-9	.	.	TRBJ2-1	CASSLGSQVNNEQFF	TGTGCCAGCAGCTTGGGCAGCCAAGTAAACAATGAGCAGTTCTTC
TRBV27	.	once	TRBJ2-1	CASSLSNLVQGDEQFF	TGTGCCAGCAGTTTATCGAATCTAGTTCAAGGTGATGAGCAGTTCTTC
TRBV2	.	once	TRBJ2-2	CASSEAHTRVGELFF	TGTGCCAGCAGTGAAGCTCACACCAGGGTAGGGGAGCTGTTTTTT
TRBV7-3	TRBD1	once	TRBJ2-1	CASSEQGSSYNEQFF	TGTGCCAGCAGCGAACAGGGGAGCTCCTACAATGAGCAGTTCTTC
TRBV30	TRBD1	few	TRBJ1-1	CAWNPGQVVTEAFF	TGTGCCTGGAACCCGGGACAGGTAGTCACTGAAGCTTTCTTT
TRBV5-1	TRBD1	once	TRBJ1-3	CASSLRTGSGNTIYF	TGCGCCAGCAGCTTGAGGACAGGGTCTGGAAACACCATATATTTT
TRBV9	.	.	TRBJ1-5	CASSVEPGRNQPQHF	TGTGCCAGCAGCGTAGAGCCAGGGAGGAATCAGCCCCAGCATTTT
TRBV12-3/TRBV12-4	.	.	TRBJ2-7	CASSTGISYEQYF	TGTGCCAGCAGCACAGGGATCTCCTACGAGCAGTACTTC
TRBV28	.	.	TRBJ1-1	CASSRWDISNTEAFF	TGTGCCAGCAGTCGTTGGGACATAAGCAACACTGAAGCTTTCTTT
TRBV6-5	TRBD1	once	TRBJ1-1	CASRKQGLTEAFF	TGTGCCAGCAGAAAACAGGGGTTAACTGAAGCTTTCTTT
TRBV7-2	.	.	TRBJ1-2	CASSANQGPYGYTF	TGTGCCAGCAGCGCAAATCAGGGTCCATATGGCTACACCTTC
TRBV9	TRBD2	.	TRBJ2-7	CASSVGLGLANYEQYF	TGTGCCAGCAGCGTAGGGTTGGGACTAGCGAATTACGAGCAGTACTTC
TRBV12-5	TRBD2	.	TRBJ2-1	CASGLVVGTAGTSGAQFF	TGTGCTAGTGGTTTGGTTGTCGGGACAGCCGGGACTAGCGGGGCGCAGTTCTTC
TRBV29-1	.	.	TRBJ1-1	CSVAGRTDPNTEAFF	TGCAGCGTTGCGGGTAGGACAGACCCGAACACTGAAGCTTTCTTT
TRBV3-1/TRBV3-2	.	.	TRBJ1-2	CASSPAEGNGRSYGYTF	TGTGCCAGCAGCCCGGCCGAGGGCAACGGTAGGTCGTATGGCTACACCTTC
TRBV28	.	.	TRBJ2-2	CASNRKGQVNTGELFF	TGTGCCAGCAATCGAAAGGGGCAGGTCAACACCGGGGAGCTGTTTTTT